The 15 T cell receptor beta chains below come from one sample, sequenced in a study of shared clonotypes between healthy human individuals. TCRdb's table, derived via immunoSEQ multiplex PCR, lists solely in-frame clones and lacks some. This sample has around 2.1 million clones, with under 97% found just once. The sequenced sample consisted of naive CD4+ T cells sorted from blood. Subset indicated: CD45RA+ positively selected. These receptors were collected from a young man in good health.

The chain carries TRBV4-3 and TRBJ2-7, with D maybe TRBD2 (6 bases). V gave up 4 bases and J gave up 7 bases, with 11 bases separating them. The CDR3 contains 12 residues. CDR1 LGHNA and CDR2 YSLEER come from the germline V gene. The CDR3 DNA reads as TGCGCCAGCAGCCTAGGTGGGGGGGAGCAGTACTTC. Protein: CASSLGGGEQYF.

The chain employs TRBV30 and TRBJ2-5, with 10 bases matching TRBD2. Germline loops: CDR1 GTSNPN, CDR2 SVGIG (reference sequence). The CDR3 contains 14 residues. The trim removed 5 bases at V and 4 bases at J, leaving 7 bases unmatched. CDR3 sequence reads: CAWSASGSRETQYF. CDR3 DNA: TGTGCCTGGTCCGCTAGCGGGAGTAGAGAGACCCAGTACTTC.

To note about this clone: Other nucleotide sequences in the sample specify the same CDR3. The rearrangement links TRBV19 to TRBJ2-1, with D possibly matching TRBD1 (6 bases). CDR1 is LNHDA, CDR2 SQIVND, per germline (reference sequence). Deletions cut 4 bases from V and 7 bases from J, with 8 bases between. The CDR3 runs to 12 residues. CDR3 sequence: CASSTQGNEQFF. As DNA, the CDR3 is TGTGCCAGTAGTACACAGGGTAATGAGCAGTTCTTC.

The chain combines TRBV5-1 with TRBJ2-3; 8 bases map to TRBD1. The CDR3 is 14 residues long. Germline V gene lookup returns CDR1 SGHRS and CDR2 YFSETQ. J was trimmed by 4 bases and V by 7 bases; bases with no gene match: 8. The CDR3 DNA follows: TGCGCCAGCGGTGGACAGGGAGTTCCAGATACGCAGTATTTT. This codes for CASGGQGVPDTQYF.

The rearrangement links TRBV9 to TRBJ1-2; D is ambiguous. The V and J ends lost 0 bases and 8 bases respectively, with 5 bases between them. Germline V lookup: CDR1 SGDLS, CDR2 YYNGEE. The CDR3 length is 11 residues. CDR3 coding DNA: TGTGCCAGCAGCGTAGGGGCCGGCTACACCTTC. Its protein is CASSVGAGYTF. The complete variable domain, with remaining parts taken from reference TRBV9 and TRBJ1-2, reads DSGVTQTPKHLITATGQRVTLRCSPRSGDLSVYWYQQSLDQGLQFLIQYYNGEERAKGNILERFSAQQFPDLHSELNLSSLELGDSALYFCASSVGAGYTFGSGTRLTVV.

The chain couples TRBV28 to TRBJ1-2; 7 bases match TRBD1. V was clipped by 5 bases and J by 2 bases; unmatched bases: 11. Germline V gene lookup returns CDR1 MDHEN and CDR2 SYDVKM. This CDR3 is built from 16 residues. The CDR3 here is CASSTPGTARNYGYTF. In DNA, the CDR3 is TGTGCCAGCAGTACCCCCGGGACAGCCCGGAACTATGGCTACACCTTC.

This chain links TRBV6-5 with TRBJ2-7, with 7 bases identical to TRBD2. Germline lookup yields CDR1 MNHEY and CDR2 SVGAGI. The trim removed 0 bases at V and 2 bases at J, leaving 4 bases unmatched. This CDR3 comprises 15 residues. The CDR3 sequence: CASSYSEAGAYEQYF. DNA for the CDR3: TGTGCCAGCAGTTACTCGGAGGCGGGAGCCTACGAGCAGTACTTC.

Notes on this clone: The same CDR3 also results from other DNA sequences found in this sample. J is TRBJ1-2 and V is TRBV27, with TRBD1 matching over 9 bases. Germline assignment: CDR1 MNHEY and CDR2 SMNVEV (reference sequence). The V and J ends lost 5 bases and 3 bases, in that order; junction bases with no gene match: 7. The CDR3 has 15 residues. The CDR3 loop is CASSPRDRAYYGYTF. The CDR3 nucleotides read TGTGCCAGCAGTCCCAGGGACAGGGCGTACTATGGCTACACCTTC.

The genes are TRBV5-6 and TRBJ2-2, with 10 bases identical to TRBD2. From germline, CDR1 is SGHDT and CDR2 YYEEEE. This CDR3 is 15 amino acids long. The V gene end was trimmed by 3 bases and the J gene end by 4 bases; junction bases not matched to a gene: 3. The DNA of the CDR3 is TGTGCCAGCAGCTCCCTAGCGGGAGCCACCGGGGAGCTGTTTTTT. It encodes CASSSLAGATGELFF.

The chain is built from TRBV5-1 and TRBJ2-7; possible D gene TRBD2, 7 bases. The V gene's germline CDR1 is SGHRS and CDR2 YFSETQ. Trimming shortened V by 2 bases and J by 5 bases, and 14 bases separated the two germline ends. The CDR3 totals 14 residues. The CDR3 here is CASSLPGGGDEQYF. The CDR3 DNA follows: TGCGCCAGCAGCTTACCGGGGGGCGGCGACGAGCAGTACTTC.

The rearrangement links TRBV7-2 to TRBJ2-7; 8 nucleotides line up with TRBD1. Germline V gene data show CDR1 as SGHTA and CDR2 as FQGNSA. V was pared by 0 bases and J by 6 bases, with 4 bases of the junction left unmatched. CDR3 length: 14 residues. The CDR3 DNA is TGTGCCAGCAGCTTAGCGGACAGGGCTCGCGAGCAGTACTTC. Protein sequence: CASSLADRAREQYF.

The rearrangement uses TRBV10-1 and TRBJ2-5; a weak D match, TRBD2 (7 bases). CDR1 is WNHNN, CDR2 SYGVQD, per germline (reference sequence). The CDR3 is 15 amino acids. V lost 2 bases to trimming and J lost 9 bases, with 19 bases between them. The CDR3 region has the DNA TGCGCCAGCAGTGAGATCGCGGGGGCGATGGAAGCCCAGTACTTC. Translation gives CASSEIAGAMEAQYF.

The chain employs TRBV6-1 and TRBJ1-5; 7 bases map to TRBD1. The CDR3 is 14 amino acids. The junction had 5 bases not matched to a gene; V was cut back by 4 bases and J by 5 bases. The germline V gene encodes CDR1 MNHNS and CDR2 SASEGT. CDR3 sequence reads: CASSVKGGDQPQHF. CDR3 in DNA: TGTGCCAGCAGTGTTAAAGGGGGCGATCAGCCCCAGCATTTT.

The chain couples TRBV4-1 to TRBJ1-6; 8 bases map to TRBD1. The CDR3 covers 15 residues. J lost 7 bases, V lost 1 base, and 3 bases had no gene match. Per the germline V gene, CDR1 is MGHRA and CDR2 is YSYEKL. CDR3: CASSQGWTGNSPLHF. For the CDR3, the DNA is TGCGCCAGCAGCCAAGGTTGGACAGGGAATTCACCCCTCCACTTT.

The rearrangement links TRBV19 to TRBJ1-1; D may be TRBD1 (6 bases). Trimming pared 7 bases from V and 1 base from J, leaving 13 bases between. Germline CDR1 reads LNHDA; CDR2 reads SQIVND (reference sequence). This CDR3 has 14 amino acids. In nucleotides, the CDR3 is TGTGCCAGTATTTGGTCGGGGGCGAACACTGAAGCTTTCTTT. It yields the protein CASIWSGANTEAFF.